What follows describes a single T cell receptor beta chain. What it recognizes is unknown. These data belong to a study of T cells in Graves' hyperthyroidism and ophthalmopathy. Study conclusions and caveats: Most expanded thyroid clonotypes above 0.001 recurred in blood. Ophthalmopathy was told apart from stable hyperthyroidism by a 13 V-J model.

Amplification yielded TCR beta CDR3 regions, with RNA transcripts as the source. An initial round of RT-PCR targeting the TCR CDR3 relied on the HTBI primer set. Each CDR3 protein is one row after TCRdb ran MiXCR on the multiplex PCR reads. This sample yields 600,000 to 850,000 distinct CDR3 sequences, of which around a sixth are seen a single time; roughly a sixth belongs to the top ten. V shed 8 bases and J shed 4 bases, with 20 bases lying between them. The CDR3 has 15 amino acids. Germline V gives CDR1 KGHSH, CDR2 LQKENI. Patients were aged 18 to 65, had disease duration under 2 months, and had newly diagnosed hyperthyroidism. More than 9.5 ml fresh peripheral blood yielded the PBMCs.

The chain joins TRBV18 to TRBJ2-5; D perhaps matches TRBD2 (5 bases). The material sequenced was blood. The receptor comes from a woman aged 50 to 60 with Graves' hyperthyroidism that later progressed to Graves' ophthalmopathy. CDR3 loop: CASPETNGEGETQYF. As DNA, the CDR3 is TGTGCCAGCCCAGAAACTAACGGGGAAGGAGAGACCCAGTACTTC.